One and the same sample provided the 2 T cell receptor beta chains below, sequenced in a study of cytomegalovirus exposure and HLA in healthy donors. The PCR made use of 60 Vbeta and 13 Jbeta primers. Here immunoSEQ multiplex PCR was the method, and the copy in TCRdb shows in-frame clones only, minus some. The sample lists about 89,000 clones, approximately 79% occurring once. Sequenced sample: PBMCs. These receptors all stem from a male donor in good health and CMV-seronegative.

The CDR3 sequence: CASSYSTAAETQYF. The CDR3 DNA reads as TGTGCCAGCAGTTACTCGACTGCCGCGGAGACCCAGTACTTC. This rearrangement joins TRBV6-5 to TRBJ2-5; D call uncertain. Germline V gives CDR1 MNHEY, CDR2 SVGAGI. The CDR3 covers 14 residues. V lost 0 bases to trimming and J lost 5 bases, with 10 bases between them.

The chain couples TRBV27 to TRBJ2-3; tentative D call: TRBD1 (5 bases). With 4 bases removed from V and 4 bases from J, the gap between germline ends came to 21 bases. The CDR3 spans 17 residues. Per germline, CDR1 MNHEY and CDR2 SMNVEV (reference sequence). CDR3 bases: TGTGCCAGCAGTTCCCCCCTACAGGACCCACTCCCAGATACGCAGTATTTT. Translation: CASSSPLQDPLPDTQYF.